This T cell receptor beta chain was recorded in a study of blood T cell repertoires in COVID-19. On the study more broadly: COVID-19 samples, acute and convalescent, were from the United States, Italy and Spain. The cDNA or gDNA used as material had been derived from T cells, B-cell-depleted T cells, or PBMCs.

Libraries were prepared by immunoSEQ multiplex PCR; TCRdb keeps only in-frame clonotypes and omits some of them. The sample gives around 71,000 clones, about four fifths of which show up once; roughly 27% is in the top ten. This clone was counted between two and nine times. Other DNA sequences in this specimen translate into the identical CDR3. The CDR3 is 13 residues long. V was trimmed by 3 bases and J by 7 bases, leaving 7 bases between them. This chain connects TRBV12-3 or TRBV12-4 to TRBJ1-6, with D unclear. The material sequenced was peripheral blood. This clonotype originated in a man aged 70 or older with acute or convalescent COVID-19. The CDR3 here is CASSLAGNSPLHF. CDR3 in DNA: TGTGCCAGCAGTTTGGCGGGAAATTCACCCCTCCACTTT.